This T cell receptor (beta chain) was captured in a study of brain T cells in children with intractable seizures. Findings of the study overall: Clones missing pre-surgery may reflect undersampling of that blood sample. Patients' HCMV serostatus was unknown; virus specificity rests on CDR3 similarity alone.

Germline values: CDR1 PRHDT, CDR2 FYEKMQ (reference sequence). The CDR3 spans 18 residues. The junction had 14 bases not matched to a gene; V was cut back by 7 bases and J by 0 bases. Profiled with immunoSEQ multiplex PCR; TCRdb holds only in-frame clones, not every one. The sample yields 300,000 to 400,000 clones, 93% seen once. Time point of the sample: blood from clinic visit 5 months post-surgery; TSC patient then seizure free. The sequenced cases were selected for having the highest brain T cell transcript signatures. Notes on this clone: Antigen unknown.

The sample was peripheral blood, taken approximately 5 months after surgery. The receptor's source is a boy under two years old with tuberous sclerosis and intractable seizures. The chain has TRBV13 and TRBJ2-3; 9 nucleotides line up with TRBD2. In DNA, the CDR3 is TGTGCCAGCACTGGGGGGGCTAGCGGGGACCTTAGCACAGATACGCAGTATTTT. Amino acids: CASTGGASGDLSTDTQYF.